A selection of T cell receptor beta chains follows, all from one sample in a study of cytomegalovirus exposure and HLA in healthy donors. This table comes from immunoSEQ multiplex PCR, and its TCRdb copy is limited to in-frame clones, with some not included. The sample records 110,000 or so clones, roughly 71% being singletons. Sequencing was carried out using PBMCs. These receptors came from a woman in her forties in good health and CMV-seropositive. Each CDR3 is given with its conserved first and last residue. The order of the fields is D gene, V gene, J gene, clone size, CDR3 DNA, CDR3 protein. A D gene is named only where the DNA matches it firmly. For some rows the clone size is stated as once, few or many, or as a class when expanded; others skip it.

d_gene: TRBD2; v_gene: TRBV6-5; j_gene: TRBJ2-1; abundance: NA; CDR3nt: TGTGCCAGTTGTTCGGGGGGTTCCTACAATGAGCAGTTCTTC; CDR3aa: CASCSGGSYNEQFF
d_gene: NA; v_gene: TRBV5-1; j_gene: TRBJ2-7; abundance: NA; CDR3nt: TGCGCCAGCAGCCCCGGGATCTCCTACGAGCAGTACTTC; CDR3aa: CASSPGISYEQYF
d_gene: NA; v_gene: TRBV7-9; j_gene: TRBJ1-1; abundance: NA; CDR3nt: TGTGCCAGCAGCCAGATTCAGGGGCTGGCTGAAGCTTTCTTT; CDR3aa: CASSQIQGLAEAFF
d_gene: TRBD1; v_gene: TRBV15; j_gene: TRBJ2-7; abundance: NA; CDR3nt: TGTGCCACCAGCAGGGCCGGGACAGGGGTTATTGAGCAGTACTTC; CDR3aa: CATSRAGTGVIEQYF
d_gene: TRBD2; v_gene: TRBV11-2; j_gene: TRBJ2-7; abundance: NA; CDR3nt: TGTGCCAGCAGCTTACAGATAGCGGGAGAGACCTACGAGCAGTACTTC; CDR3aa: CASSLQIAGETYEQYF
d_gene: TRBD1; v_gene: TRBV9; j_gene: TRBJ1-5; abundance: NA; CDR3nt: TGTGCCAGCAGCTTTACCGGGGACAGAAATCAGCCCCAGCATTTT; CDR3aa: CASSFTGDRNQPQHF
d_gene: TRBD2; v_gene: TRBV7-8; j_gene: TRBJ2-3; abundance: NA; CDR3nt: TGTGCCAGCAGCCTCGGGGGGTACCGGACAGATACGCAGTATTTT; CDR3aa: CASSLGGYRTDTQYF
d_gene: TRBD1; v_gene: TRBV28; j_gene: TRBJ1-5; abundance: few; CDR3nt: TGTGCCAGCAGCCCCAACCCGGGACAGGGCCAGCCCCAGCATTTT; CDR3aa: CASSPNPGQGQPQHF
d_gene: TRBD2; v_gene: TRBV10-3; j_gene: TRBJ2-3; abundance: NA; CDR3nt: TGTGCCATCAGTGACCCTCGGGGGGGCACAGATACGCAGTATTTT; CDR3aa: CAISDPRGGTDTQYF
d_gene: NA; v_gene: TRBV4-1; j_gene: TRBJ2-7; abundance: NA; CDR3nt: TGCGCCAGCAGCCTTTCAGGGTATACGGTGGGGGAGCAGTACTTC; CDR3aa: CASSLSGYTVGEQYF
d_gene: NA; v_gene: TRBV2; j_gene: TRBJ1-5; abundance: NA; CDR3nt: TGTGCCAGCAGTGAAGAGGAGACAGGTGGTCAGCCCCAGCATTTT; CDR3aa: CASSEEETGGQPQHF
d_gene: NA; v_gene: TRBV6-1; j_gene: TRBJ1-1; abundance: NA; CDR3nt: TGTGCCAGCAGTGAAGCGCAGGGACTCACTGAAGCTTTCTTT; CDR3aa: CASSEAQGLTEAFF
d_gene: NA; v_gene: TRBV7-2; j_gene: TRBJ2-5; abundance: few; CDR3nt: TGTGCCAGCAGCTTAAATCGTGAGACCCAGTACTTC; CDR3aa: CASSLNRETQYF
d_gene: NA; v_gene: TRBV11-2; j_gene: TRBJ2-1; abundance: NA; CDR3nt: TGTGCCAGCAGCTTAGTCCTCTCCTACAATGAGCAGTTCTTC; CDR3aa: CASSLVLSYNEQFF
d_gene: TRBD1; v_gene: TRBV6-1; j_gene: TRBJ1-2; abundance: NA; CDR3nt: TGTGCCAGCAGTGATACAGGGGACTATGGCTACACCTTC; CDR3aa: CASSDTGDYGYTF
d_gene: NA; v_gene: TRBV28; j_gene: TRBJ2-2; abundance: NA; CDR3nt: TGTGCCAGCAGTTTGCCGGCCGGGGAGCTGTTTTTT; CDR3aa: CASSLPAGELFF
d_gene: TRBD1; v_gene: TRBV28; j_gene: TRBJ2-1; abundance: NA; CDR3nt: TGTGCCACGGGACAGGGGAGGTATGAGCAGTTCTTC; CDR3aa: CATGQGRYEQFF
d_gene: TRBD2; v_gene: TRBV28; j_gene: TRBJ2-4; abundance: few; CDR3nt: TGTGCCAGCAGGACCGGGAGGGAACCAAAAGCCAAAAACATTCAGTACTTC; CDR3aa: CASRTGREPKAKNIQYF
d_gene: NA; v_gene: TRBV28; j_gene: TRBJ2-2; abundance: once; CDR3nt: TGTGCCAGCCTAGGGGCGGGGAAGAACACCGGGGAGCTGTTTTTT; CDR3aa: CASLGAGKNTGELFF
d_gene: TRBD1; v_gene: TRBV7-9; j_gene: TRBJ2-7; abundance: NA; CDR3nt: TGTGCCAGCAGCTTAGATCGGGACAGAACCTACGAGCAGTACTTC; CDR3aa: CASSLDRDRTYEQYF
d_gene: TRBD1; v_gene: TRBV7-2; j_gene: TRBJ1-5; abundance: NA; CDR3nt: TGTGCCAGCAGCCCGGACAGGGGTGGTCAGCCCCAGCATTTT; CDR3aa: CASSPDRGGQPQHF
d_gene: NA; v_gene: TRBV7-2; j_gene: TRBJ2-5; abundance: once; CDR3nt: TGTGCCAGCAGCCCCGGGTTCGCGGAGACCCAGTACTTC; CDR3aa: CASSPGFAETQYF
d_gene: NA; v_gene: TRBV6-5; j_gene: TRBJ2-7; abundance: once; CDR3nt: TGTGCCAGCAGGGAGTCTATCGAGCAGTACTTC; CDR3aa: CASRESIEQYF
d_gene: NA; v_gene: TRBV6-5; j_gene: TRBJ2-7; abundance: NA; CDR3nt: TGTGCCAGCAGTTTGTCCGGGTCCTCCACCTACGAGCAGTACTTC; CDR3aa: CASSLSGSSTYEQYF
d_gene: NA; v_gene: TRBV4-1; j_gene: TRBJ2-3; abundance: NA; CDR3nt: TGCGCCAGCAGCCAAGAGAGCCCAGATACGCAGTATTTT; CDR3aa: CASSQESPDTQYF
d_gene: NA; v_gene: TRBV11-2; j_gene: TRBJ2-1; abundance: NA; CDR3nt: TGTGCCAGCAGCTTACTTGGGGGTGGGAGGACCTACAATGAGCAGTTCTTC; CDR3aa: CASSLLGGGRTYNEQFF